Detailed here is one T cell receptor (beta chain). The antigen is not known. Assay: immunoSEQ multiplex PCR; the TCRdb copy retains only in-frame clones and omits some. The sample has almost 80,000 clones; about 83% are singletons. The CDR3 sequence is 17 residues long. CDR1 and CDR2 from the germline V gene are SGHTA and FQGNSA. V lost 0 bases, J lost 7 bases, and 10 bases stayed unmatched. The data were taken from a study of OX40 agonist ivuxolimab in advanced cancers. Study findings and constraints: Normalized T-cell clonal expansion was also low in some nonresponders.

The sequencing used CD4+ or CD8+ T cells sorted from blood, collected in a trial of the OX40 agonist ivuxolimab. The genes are TRBV7-2 and TRBJ1-4; TRBD1 matches at 8 bases. The source is an adult with an advanced solid tumor such as melanoma, head and neck, liver or kidney cancer. For the CDR3, the DNA is TGTGCCAGCAGCTTAGCTCGTCAACAGGGGGAGGGTGAAAAACTGTTTTTT. It specifies CASSLARQQGEGEKLFF.